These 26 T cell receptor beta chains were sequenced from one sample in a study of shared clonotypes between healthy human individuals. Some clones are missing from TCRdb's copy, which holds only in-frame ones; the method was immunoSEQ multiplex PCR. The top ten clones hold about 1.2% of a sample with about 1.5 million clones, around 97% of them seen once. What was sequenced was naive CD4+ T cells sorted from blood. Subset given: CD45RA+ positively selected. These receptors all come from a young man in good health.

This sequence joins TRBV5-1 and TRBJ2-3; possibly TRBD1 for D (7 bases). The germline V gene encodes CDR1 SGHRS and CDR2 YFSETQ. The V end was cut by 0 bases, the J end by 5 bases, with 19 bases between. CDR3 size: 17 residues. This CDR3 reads CASSLALQGGSGDTQYF. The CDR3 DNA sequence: TGCGCCAGCAGCTTGGCCTTGCAGGGGGGAAGTGGAGATACGCAGTATTTT.

The CDR3: CASSLTGTRAYEQYF. CDR3 nucleotide sequence: TGTGCCAGCAGCCTCACCGGGACTAGAGCCTACGAGCAGTACTTC. This chain uses TRBV7-9 with TRBJ2-7; 8 positions match TRBD2. The V and J ends lost 5 bases and 2 bases, in that order; junction bases with no gene match: 8. Per germline, CDR1 SEHNR and CDR2 FQNEAQ (reference sequence). CDR3 length equals 15 residues.

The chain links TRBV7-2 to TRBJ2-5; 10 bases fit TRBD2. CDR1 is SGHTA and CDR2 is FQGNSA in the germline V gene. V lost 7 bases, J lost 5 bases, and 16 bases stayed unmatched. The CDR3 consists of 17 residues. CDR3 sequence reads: CASNSGRSGRAVETQYF. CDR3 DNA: TGTGCCAGCAATAGCGGGAGGAGCGGGAGGGCCGTTGAGACCCAGTACTTC.

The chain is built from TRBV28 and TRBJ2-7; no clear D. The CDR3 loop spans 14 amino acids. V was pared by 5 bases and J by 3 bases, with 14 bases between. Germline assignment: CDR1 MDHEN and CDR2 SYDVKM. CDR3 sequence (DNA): TGTGCCAGCAGTCCCCCGCAGGCTATCTACGAGCAGTACTTC. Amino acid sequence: CASSPPQAIYEQYF.

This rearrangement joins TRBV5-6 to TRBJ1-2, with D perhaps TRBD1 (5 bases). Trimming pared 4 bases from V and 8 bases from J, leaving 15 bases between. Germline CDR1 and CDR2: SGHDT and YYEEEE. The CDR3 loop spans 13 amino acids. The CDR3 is CASSERTFGGYTF. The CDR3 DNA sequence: TGTGCCAGCAGCGAACGGACATTTGGCGGCTACACCTTC.

DNA for the CDR3: TGTGCCAGCAGGATTAGCTCCTACAATGAGCAGTTCTTC. The encoded protein is CASRISSYNEQFF. The chain links TRBV27 to TRBJ2-1; D is unclear. The ends were cut back, 6 bases at V and 0 bases at J, with 6 bases in the middle. The CDR3 consists of 13 residues. From germline, CDR1 is MNHEY and CDR2 SMNVEV (reference sequence).

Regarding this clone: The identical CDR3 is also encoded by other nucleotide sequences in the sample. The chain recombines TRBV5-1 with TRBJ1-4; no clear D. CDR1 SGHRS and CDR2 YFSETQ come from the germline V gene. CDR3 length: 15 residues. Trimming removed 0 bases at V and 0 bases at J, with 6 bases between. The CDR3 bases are TGCGCCAGCAGCTTGGGCGTAGCAACTAATGAAAAACTGTTTTTT. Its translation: CASSLGVATNEKLFF.

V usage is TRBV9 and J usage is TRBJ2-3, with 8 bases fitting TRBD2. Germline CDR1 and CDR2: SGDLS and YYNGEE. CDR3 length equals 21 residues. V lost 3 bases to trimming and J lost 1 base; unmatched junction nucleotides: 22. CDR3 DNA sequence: TGTGCCAGCAGCGGCACTGTCCCAGCGGGAGCATCTTCCCTCCGCACAGATACGCAGTATTTT. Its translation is CASSGTVPAGASSLRTDTQYF.

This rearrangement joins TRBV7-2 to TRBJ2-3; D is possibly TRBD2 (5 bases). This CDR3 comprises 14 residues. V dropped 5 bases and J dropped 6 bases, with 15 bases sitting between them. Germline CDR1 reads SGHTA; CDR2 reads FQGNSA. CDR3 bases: TGTGCCAGCAGCGAGGGCCTTATGTGGGATACGCAGTATTTT. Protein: CASSEGLMWDTQYF. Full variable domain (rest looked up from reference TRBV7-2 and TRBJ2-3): GAGVSQSPSNKVTEKGKDVELRCDPISGHTALYWYRQSLGQGLEFLIYFQGNSAPDKSGLPSDRFSAERTGGSVSTLTIQRTQQEDSAVYLCASSEGLMWDTQYFGPGTRLTVL.

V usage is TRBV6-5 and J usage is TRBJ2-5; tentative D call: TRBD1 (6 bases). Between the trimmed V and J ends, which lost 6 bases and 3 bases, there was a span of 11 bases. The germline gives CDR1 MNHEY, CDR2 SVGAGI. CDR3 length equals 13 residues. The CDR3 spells CASRQGHEETQYF. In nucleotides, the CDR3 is TGTGCCAGCAGGCAGGGACACGAAGAGACCCAGTACTTC.

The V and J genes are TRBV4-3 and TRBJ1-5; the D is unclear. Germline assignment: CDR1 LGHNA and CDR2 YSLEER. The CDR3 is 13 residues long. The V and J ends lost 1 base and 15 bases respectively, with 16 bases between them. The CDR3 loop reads CASSQVWAGPRHF. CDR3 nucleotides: TGCGCCAGCAGCCAAGTGTGGGCAGGCCCACGGCATTTT.

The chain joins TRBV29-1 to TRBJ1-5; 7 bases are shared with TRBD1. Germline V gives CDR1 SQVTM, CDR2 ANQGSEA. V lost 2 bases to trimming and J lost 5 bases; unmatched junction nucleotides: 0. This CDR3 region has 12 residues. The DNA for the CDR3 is TGCAGCGTTGAAACAGGGGATCAGCCCCAGCATTTT. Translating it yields CSVETGDQPQHF.

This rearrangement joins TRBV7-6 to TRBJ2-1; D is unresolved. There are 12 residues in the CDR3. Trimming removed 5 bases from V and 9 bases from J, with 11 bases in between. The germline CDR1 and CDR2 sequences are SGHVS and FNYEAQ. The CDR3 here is CASSPSRGEQFF. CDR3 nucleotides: TGTGCCAGCAGCCCCTCCCGTGGTGAGCAGTTCTTC.

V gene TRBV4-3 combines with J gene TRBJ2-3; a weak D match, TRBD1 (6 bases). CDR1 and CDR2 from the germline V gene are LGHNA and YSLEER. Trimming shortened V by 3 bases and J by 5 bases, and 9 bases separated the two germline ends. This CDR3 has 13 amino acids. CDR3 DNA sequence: TGCGCCAGCAGCCAGGAAGGGGGAGATACGCAGTATTTT. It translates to CASSQEGGDTQYF.

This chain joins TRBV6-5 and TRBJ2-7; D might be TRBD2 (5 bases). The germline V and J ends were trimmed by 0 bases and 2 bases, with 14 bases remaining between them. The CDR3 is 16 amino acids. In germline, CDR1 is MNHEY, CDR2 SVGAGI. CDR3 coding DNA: TGTGCCAGCAGTTACTCGAGCGACTACGGAACCTACGAGCAGTACTTC. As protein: CASSYSSDYGTYEQYF.

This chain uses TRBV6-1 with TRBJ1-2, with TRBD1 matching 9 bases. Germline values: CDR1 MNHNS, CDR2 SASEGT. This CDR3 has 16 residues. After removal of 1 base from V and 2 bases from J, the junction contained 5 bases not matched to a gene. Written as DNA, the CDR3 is TGTGCCAGCAGTGAAGTGGGAGGGACAGGGAACTATGGCTACACCTTC. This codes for CASSEVGGTGNYGYTF.

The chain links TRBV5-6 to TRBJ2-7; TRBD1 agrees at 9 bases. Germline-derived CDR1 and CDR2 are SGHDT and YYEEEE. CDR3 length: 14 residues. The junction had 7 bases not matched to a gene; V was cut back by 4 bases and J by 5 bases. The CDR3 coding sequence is TGTGCCAGCAGCCTAACCGGGACAGGGAACGAGCAGTACTTC. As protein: CASSLTGTGNEQYF.

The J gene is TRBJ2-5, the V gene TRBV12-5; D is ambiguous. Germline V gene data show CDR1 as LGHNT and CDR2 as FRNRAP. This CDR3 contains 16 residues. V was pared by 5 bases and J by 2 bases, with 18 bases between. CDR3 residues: CASGLAPGARQETQYF. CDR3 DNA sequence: TGTGCTAGTGGTCTGGCCCCAGGTGCGCGGCAAGAGACCCAGTACTTC.

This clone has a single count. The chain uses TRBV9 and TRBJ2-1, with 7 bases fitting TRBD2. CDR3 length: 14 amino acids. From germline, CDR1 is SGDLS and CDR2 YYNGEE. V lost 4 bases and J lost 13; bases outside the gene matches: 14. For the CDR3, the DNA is TGTGCCAGCAGCCCACCTGGGGCGGGAGCCCCACAGTTCTTC. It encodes CASSPPGAGAPQFF.

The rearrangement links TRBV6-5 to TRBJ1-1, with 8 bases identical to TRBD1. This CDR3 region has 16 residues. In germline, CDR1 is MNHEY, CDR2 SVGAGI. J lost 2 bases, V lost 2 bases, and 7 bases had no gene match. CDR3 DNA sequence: TGTGCCAGCAGTTACGGGGGGGGACAGGCAAACACTGAAGCTTTCTTT. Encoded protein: CASSYGGGQANTEAFF.

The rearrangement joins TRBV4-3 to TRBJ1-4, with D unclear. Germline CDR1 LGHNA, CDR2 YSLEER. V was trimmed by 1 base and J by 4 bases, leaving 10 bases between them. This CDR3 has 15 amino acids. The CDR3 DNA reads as TGCGCCAGCAGCCAAGCAGGCGGCGATAATGAAAAACTGTTTTTT. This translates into CASSQAGGDNEKLFF.

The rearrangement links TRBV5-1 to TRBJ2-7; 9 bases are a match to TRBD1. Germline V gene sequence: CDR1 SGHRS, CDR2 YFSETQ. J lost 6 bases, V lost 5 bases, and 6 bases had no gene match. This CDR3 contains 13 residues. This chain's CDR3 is CASRTGTGIEQYF. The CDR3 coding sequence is TGCGCCAGCAGAACCGGGACAGGGATCGAGCAGTACTTC.

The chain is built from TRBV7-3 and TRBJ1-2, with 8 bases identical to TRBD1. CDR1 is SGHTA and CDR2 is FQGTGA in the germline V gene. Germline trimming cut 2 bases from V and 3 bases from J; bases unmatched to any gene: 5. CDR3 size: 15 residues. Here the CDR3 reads CASSLGPDRDYGYTF. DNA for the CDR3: TGTGCCAGCAGCTTAGGGCCGGACAGGGACTATGGCTACACCTTC.

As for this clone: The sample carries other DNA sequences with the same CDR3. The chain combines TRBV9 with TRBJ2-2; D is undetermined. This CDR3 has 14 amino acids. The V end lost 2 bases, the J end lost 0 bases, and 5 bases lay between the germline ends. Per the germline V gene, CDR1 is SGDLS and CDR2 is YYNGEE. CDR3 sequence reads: CASSVTTNTGELFF. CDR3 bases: TGTGCCAGCAGCGTTACAACGAACACCGGGGAGCTGTTTTTT.

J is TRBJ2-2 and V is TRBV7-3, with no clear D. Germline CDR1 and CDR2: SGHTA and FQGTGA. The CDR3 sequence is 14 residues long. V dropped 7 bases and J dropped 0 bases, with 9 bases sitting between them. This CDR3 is CASMIGTNTGELFF. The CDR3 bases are TGTGCCAGCATGATAGGCACGAACACCGGGGAGCTGTTTTTT.

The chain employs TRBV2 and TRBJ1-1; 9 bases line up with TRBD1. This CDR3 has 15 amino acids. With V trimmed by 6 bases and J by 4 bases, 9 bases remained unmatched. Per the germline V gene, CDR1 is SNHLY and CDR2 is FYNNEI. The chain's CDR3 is CASRVRTGVSTEAFF. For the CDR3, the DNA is TGTGCCAGCAGGGTGAGGACAGGGGTTAGCACTGAAGCTTTCTTT.